This T cell receptor beta chain was sequenced for a study of blood T cell repertoires in COVID-19. Clones were read by immunoSEQ multiplex PCR, and TCRdb kept only the in-frame ones, dropping some. The sample lists 200,000 to 300,000 clones, about 91% occurring once. The CDR3 runs to 13 residues. With 9 bases clipped from V and 3 bases from J, the junction kept 6 bases outside the gene matches. The chain joins TRBV12-3 or TRBV12-4 to TRBJ2-3, with 7 bases that match TRBD2. What was sequenced was PBMCs or T cells enriched from blood (not recorded which). This receptor was obtained from a woman in her forties with acute COVID-19. CDR3 sequence: CASKLAKTDTQYF. CDR3 DNA sequence: TGTGCCAGTAAACTAGCGAAGACAGATACGCAGTATTTT.